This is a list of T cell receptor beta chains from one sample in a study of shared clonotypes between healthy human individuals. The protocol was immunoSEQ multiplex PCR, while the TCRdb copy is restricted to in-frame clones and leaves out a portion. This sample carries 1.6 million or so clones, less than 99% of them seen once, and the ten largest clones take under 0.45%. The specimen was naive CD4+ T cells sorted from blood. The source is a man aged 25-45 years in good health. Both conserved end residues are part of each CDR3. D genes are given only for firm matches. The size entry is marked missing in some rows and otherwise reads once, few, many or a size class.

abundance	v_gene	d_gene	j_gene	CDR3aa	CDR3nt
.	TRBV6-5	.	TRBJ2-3	CASSYMGAMTDTQYF	TGTGCCAGCAGTTACATGGGGGCGATGACAGATACGCAGTATTTT
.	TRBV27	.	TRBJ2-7	CASSPQSLGTLSYEQYF	TGTGCCAGCAGTCCCCAGAGCCTCGGGACGCTATCCTACGAGCAGTACTTC
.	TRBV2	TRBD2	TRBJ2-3	CATTISGSADTQYF	TGTGCCACCACGATTAGCGGGAGCGCAGATACGCAGTATTTT
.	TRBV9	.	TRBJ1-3	CASSVQDSGNTIYF	TGTGCCAGCAGCGTGCAGGACTCTGGAAACACCATATATTTT
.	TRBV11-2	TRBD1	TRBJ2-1	CASSFGTGLRNEQFF	TGTGCCAGCAGCTTCGGGACAGGGCTTCGGAATGAGCAGTTCTTC
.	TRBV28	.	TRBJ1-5	CASRGGLEQPQHF	TGTGCCAGCCGAGGGGGGTTAGAACAGCCCCAGCATTTT
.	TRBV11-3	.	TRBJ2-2	CASSFRAGELFF	TGTGCCAGCAGCTTCAGGGCCGGGGAGCTGTTTTTT
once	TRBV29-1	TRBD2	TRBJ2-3	CSVATIAGAPDTQYF	TGCAGCGTTGCAACCATAGCGGGCGCCCCAGATACGCAGTATTTT
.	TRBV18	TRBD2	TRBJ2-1	CASSPIEREGEQFF	TGTGCCAGCTCACCTATCGAGCGGGAGGGTGAGCAGTTCTTC
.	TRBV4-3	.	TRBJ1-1	CASSQVVGGTEAFF	TGCGCCAGCAGCCAGGTTGTCGGGGGCACTGAAGCTTTCTTT
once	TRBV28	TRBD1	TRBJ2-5	CASSFRDRGWGKYF	TGTGCCAGCAGTTTCAGGGACAGGGGTTGGGGAAAGTACTTC
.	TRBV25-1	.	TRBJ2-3	CASRVLDTQYF	TGTGCCAGCAGGGTCCTCGACACGCAGTATTTT
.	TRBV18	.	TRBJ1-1	CASSPVGQGLMNTEAFF	TGTGCCAGCTCACCAGTTGGGCAGGGCCTCATGAACACTGAAGCTTTCTTT
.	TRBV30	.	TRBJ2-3	CAWTGSRSTDTQYF	TGTGCCTGGACCGGTAGCCGGAGCACAGATACGCAGTATTTT
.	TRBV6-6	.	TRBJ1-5	CASRLNSGNQPQHF	TGTGCCAGCAGGCTCAACTCGGGCAATCAGCCCCAGCATTTT
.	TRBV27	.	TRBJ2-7	CASSWAGKPTYEQYF	TGTGCCAGCAGTTGGGCTGGGAAACCTACCTACGAGCAGTACTTC
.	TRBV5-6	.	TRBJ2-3	CASSFRLPDTQYF	TGTGCCAGCAGCTTCAGGCTCCCAGATACGCAGTATTTT
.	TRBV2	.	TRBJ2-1	CASSTAGYNEQFF	TGTGCCAGCAGTACAGCGGGCTACAATGAGCAGTTCTTC
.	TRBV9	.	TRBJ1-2	CASSVNPQINYGYTF	TGTGCCAGCAGCGTCAACCCGCAAATCAACTATGGCTACACCTTC
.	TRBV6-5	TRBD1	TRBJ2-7	CASSYSRDRGYEQYF	TGTGCCAGCAGTTATTCCCGGGACAGGGGGTACGAGCAGTACTTC
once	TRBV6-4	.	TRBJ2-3	CASSDFEGRGTANTDTQYF	TGTGCCAGCAGTGACTTTGAGGGTCGTGGAACAGCGAACACAGATACGCAGTATTTT
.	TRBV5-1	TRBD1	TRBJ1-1	CASSFGTGVMNTEAFF	TGCGCCAGCAGCTTTGGGACAGGGGTCATGAACACTGAAGCTTTCTTT
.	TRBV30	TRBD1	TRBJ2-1	CAWSVRGQSPGNEQFF	TGTGCCTGGAGTGTACGGGGACAGTCGCCAGGGAATGAGCAGTTCTTC
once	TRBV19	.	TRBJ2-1	CASSLLPGVLSDEQFF	TGTGCCAGTAGCCTCCTTCCGGGCGTCTTATCAGATGAGCAGTTCTTC
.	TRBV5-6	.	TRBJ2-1	CASSWKGSKQFF	TGTGCCAGCAGCTGGAAAGGGAGTAAGCAGTTCTTC
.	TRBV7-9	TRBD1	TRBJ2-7	CASSYRTGASSYEQYF	TGTGCCAGCAGCTACAGGACAGGGGCCAGCTCCTACGAGCAGTACTTC
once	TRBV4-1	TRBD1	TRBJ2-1	CASSQVDRGRGDEQFF	TGCGCCAGCAGCCAGGTCGACAGGGGGCGCGGGGATGAGCAGTTCTTC